Listed below are T cell receptor beta chains from one sample, sequenced in a study of low-dose radiotherapy and immunotherapy resistance in tumors. TCRdb used MiXCR to reprocess the reads, holding one entry per CDR3 protein. The sample records under 90,000 distinct CDR3 sequences, 15% to 20% being singletons. The material was PBMCs, obtained before treatment. The source is a male donor with prostate cancer. Both conserved end residues are part of each CDR3. D genes are given only for firm matches. Clone sizes are given selectively: once, few, many, or a class where the clone is expanded.

v_gene: TRBV7-9; d_gene: NA; j_gene: TRBJ2-7; abundance: many; CDR3aa: CASTSNPGLGEQYF; CDR3nt: TGTGCCAGCACGTCTAATCCGGGCCTTGGGGAGCAGTACTTC
v_gene: TRBV6-6; d_gene: TRBD1; j_gene: TRBJ1-6; abundance: many; CDR3aa: CASSGGPRANSPLHF; CDR3nt: TGTGCCAGCTCAGGGGGCCCCAGGGCTAATTCACCCCTCCACTTT
v_gene: TRBV7-9; d_gene: NA; j_gene: TRBJ2-7; abundance: many; CDR3aa: CASSGSQRPSTLAYEQYF; CDR3nt: TGTGCCAGCAGCGGCAGCCAGCGGCCCTCAACCCTCGCCTACGAGCAGTACTTC
v_gene: TRBV5-1; d_gene: TRBD1; j_gene: TRBJ2-7; abundance: few; CDR3aa: CASRKGQGVSYEQYF; CDR3nt: TGCGCCAGCAGAAAAGGGCAGGGGGTGTCCTACGAGCAGTACTTC
v_gene: TRBV7-2; d_gene: TRBD1; j_gene: TRBJ2-7; abundance: many; CDR3aa: CASSLGTGDEGYEQYF; CDR3nt: TGTGCCAGCAGCTTAGGGACAGGGGATGAAGGCTACGAGCAGTACTTC
v_gene: TRBV20-1; d_gene: TRBD2; j_gene: TRBJ2-5; abundance: NA; CDR3aa: CSASLAGAQETQYF; CDR3nt: TGCAGTGCTAGCTTAGCGGGGGCCCAAGAGACCCAGTACTTC
v_gene: TRBV5-1; d_gene: NA; j_gene: TRBJ2-2; abundance: NA; CDR3aa: CASSVQVNTGELFF; CDR3nt: TGCGCCAGCAGCGTGCAGGTTAACACCGGGGAGCTGTTTTTT
v_gene: TRBV5-6; d_gene: TRBD1; j_gene: TRBJ1-5; abundance: many; CDR3aa: CASSLAGQASNQPQHF; CDR3nt: TGTGCCAGCAGCTTGGCCGGACAGGCTAGCAATCAGCCCCAGCATTTT
v_gene: TRBV2; d_gene: TRBD2; j_gene: TRBJ2-7; abundance: many; CDR3aa: CASSDGTSYEQYF; CDR3nt: TGTGCCAGCAGTGATGGGACTAGCTACGAGCAGTACTTC
v_gene: TRBV19; d_gene: TRBD1; j_gene: TRBJ2-1; abundance: many; CDR3aa: CASSGTGYNEQFF; CDR3nt: TGTGCCAGTAGTGGGACAGGATACAATGAGCAGTTCTTC
v_gene: TRBV12-3/TRBV12-4; d_gene: NA; j_gene: TRBJ1-1; abundance: many; CDR3aa: CASTPQPMNTEAFF; CDR3nt: TGTGCCAGCACCCCACAGCCGATGAACACTGAAGCTTTCTTT
v_gene: TRBV4-2; d_gene: TRBD2; j_gene: TRBJ2-3; abundance: NA; CDR3aa: CASSHAGLAGASTDTQYF; CDR3nt: TGTGCCAGCAGCCATGCGGGACTAGCGGGGGCCAGCACAGATACGCAGTATTTT
v_gene: TRBV13; d_gene: NA; j_gene: TRBJ2-1; abundance: many; CDR3aa: CASSRISSREQFF; CDR3nt: TGTGCCAGCAGTCGAATATCGTCCAGGGAGCAGTTCTTC
v_gene: TRBV9; d_gene: NA; j_gene: TRBJ2-1; abundance: many; CDR3aa: CASSPTTNEQFF; CDR3nt: TGTGCCAGCAGCCCCACTACCAATGAGCAGTTCTTC
v_gene: TRBV10-3; d_gene: TRBD2; j_gene: TRBJ2-3; abundance: many; CDR3aa: CAIRGLGTDTQYF; CDR3nt: TGTGCCATCAGAGGACTAGGCACAGATACGCAGTATTTT
v_gene: TRBV6-8; d_gene: NA; j_gene: TRBJ1-6; abundance: NA; CDR3aa: CASRRGGPNSPLHF; CDR3nt: TGTGCCAGCAGGCGTGGAGGGCCCAATTCACCCCTCCACTTT
v_gene: TRBV29-1; d_gene: TRBD1; j_gene: TRBJ2-1; abundance: many; CDR3aa: CSVDRDRANEQFF; CDR3nt: TGCAGCGTTGATCGGGACAGGGCGAATGAGCAGTTCTTC
v_gene: TRBV29-1; d_gene: TRBD1; j_gene: TRBJ2-7; abundance: many; CDR3aa: CSVAPTGTGPYEQYF; CDR3nt: TGCAGCGTTGCGCCGACAGGGACAGGGCCCTACGAGCAGTACTTC
v_gene: TRBV14; d_gene: NA; j_gene: TRBJ2-7; abundance: many; CDR3aa: CASSPNQSSYEQYF; CDR3nt: TGTGCCAGCAGCCCCAACCAAAGCTCCTACGAGCAGTACTTC
v_gene: TRBV2; d_gene: NA; j_gene: TRBJ2-5; abundance: many; CDR3aa: CASSRAGTSGETQYF; CDR3nt: TGTGCCAGCAGTAGGGCCGGGACGTCGGGAGAGACCCAGTACTTC
v_gene: TRBV5-5; d_gene: NA; j_gene: TRBJ2-1; abundance: medium-sized; CDR3aa: CASSSGVGYNEQFF; CDR3nt: TGTGCCAGCAGCTCAGGGGTAGGGTACAATGAGCAGTTCTTC
v_gene: TRBV12-3/TRBV12-4; d_gene: TRBD1; j_gene: TRBJ2-3; abundance: many; CDR3aa: CASSPQGAKDTQYF; CDR3nt: TGTGCCAGCAGTCCCCAGGGGGCGAAAGATACGCAGTATTTT